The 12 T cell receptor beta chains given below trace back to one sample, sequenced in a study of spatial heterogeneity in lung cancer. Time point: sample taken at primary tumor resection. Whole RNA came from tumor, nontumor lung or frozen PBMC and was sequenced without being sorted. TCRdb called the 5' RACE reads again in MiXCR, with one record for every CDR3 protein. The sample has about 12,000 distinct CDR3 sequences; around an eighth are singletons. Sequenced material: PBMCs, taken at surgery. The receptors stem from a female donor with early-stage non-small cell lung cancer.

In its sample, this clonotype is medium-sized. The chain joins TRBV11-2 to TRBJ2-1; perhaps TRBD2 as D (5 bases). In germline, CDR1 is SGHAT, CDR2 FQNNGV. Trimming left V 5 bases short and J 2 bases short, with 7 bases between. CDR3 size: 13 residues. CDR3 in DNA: TGTGCCAGCAGCGACGGGACCTACAATGAGCAGTTCTTC. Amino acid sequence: CASSDGTYNEQFF.

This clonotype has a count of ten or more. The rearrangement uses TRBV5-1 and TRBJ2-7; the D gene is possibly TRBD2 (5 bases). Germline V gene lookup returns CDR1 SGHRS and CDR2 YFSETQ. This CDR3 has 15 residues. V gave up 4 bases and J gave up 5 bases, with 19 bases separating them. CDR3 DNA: TGCGCCAGCAGCCCTTTCGGGGTCCAGAACGACGAGCAGTACTTC. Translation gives CASSPFGVQNDEQYF.

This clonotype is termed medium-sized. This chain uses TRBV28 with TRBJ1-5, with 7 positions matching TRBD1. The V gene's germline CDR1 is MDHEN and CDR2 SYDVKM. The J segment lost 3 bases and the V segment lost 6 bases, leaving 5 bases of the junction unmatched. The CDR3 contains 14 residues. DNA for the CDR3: TGTGCCAGCAGGAACAGGGGCCCCAATCAGCCCCAGCATTTT. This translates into CASRNRGPNQPQHF.

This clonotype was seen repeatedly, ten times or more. Here the CDR3 DNA reads TGCAGCGTTGCTCTGTTGGAGAACACCGGGGAGCTGTTTTTT. Residues: CSVALLENTGELFF. The chain recombines TRBV29-1 with TRBJ2-2; unclear D gene. The ends were cut back, 4 bases at V and 1 base at J, with 10 bases in the middle. The CDR3 is 14 residues long. From germline, CDR1 is SQVTM and CDR2 ANQGSEA.

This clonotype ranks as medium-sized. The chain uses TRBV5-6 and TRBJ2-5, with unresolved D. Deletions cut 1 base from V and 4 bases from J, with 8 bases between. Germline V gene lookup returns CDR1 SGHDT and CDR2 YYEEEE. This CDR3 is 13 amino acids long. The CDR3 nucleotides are TGTGCCAGCAGCTTGTATCCCGGAGAGACCCAGTACTTC. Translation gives CASSLYPGETQYF.

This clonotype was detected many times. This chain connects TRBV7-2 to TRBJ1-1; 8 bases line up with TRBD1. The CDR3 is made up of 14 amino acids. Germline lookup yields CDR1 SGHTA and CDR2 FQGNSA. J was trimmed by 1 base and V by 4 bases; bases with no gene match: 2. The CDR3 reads CASSYRGRNTEAFF. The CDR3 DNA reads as TGTGCCAGCAGCTACAGGGGGAGGAACACTGAAGCTTTCTTT.

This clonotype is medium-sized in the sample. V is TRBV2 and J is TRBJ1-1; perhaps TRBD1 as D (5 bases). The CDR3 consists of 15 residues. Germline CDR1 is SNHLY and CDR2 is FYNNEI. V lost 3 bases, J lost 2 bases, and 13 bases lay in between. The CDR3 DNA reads TGTGCCAGCAGTGACTGGGGCAGCTTAAACACTGAAGCTTTCTTT. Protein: CASSDWGSLNTEAFF.

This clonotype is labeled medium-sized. CDR3 region: CASSPSRGTTGEQFF. The CDR3 DNA reads TGTGCCAGCAGTCCCTCTCGCGGGACGACGGGTGAGCAGTTCTTC. This chain joins TRBV6-2 or TRBV6-3 and TRBJ2-1; possibly TRBD2 for D (6 bases). The germline V gene encodes CDR1 MNHEY and CDR2 SVGEGT. The V end lost 5 bases, the J end lost 9 bases, and 20 bases lay between the germline ends. The CDR3 runs 15 residues.

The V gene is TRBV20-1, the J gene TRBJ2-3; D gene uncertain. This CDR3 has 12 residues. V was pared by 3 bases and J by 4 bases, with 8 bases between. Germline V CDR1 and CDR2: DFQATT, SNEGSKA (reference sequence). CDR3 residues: CSARTQPDTQYF. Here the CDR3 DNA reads TGCAGTGCTAGGACCCAGCCAGATACGCAGTATTTT.

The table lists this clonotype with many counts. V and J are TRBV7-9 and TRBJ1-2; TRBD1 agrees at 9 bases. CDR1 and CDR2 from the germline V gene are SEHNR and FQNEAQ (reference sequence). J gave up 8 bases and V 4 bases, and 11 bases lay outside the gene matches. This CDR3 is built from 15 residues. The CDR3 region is CASSSRRDRAEGYTF. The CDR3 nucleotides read TGTGCCAGCAGCTCCCGACGGGACAGGGCCGAAGGCTACACCTTC.

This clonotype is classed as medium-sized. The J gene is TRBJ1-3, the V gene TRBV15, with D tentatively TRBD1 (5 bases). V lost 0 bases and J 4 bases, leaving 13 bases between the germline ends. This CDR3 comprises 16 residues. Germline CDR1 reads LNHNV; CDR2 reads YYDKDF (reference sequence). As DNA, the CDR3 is TGTGCCACCAGCAGAGATGGGGGGAATCGCGGAAACACCATATATTTT. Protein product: CATSRDGGNRGNTIYF.

The CDR3 is CAISDAGDTGELFF. In DNA form, the CDR3 reads TGTGCCATCAGTGATGCGGGTGACACCGGGGAGCTGTTTTTT. V usage is TRBV10-3 and J usage is TRBJ2-2, with a possible D match to TRBD2 (5 bases). V lost 3 bases and J 3 bases, leaving 8 bases between the germline ends. In germline, CDR1 is ENHRY, CDR2 SYGVKD. This CDR3 is built from 14 residues.